These 4 T cell receptor beta chains were sequenced from one sample in a study of blood T cell repertoires in COVID-19. Using immunoSEQ multiplex PCR, the repertoire was profiled, and TCRdb retains in-frame clones only, with some absent. This sample has 15,000 or so clones, with 85% to 95% found just once. The sequencing sample was made of peripheral blood. The source is a human donor with active COVID-19. The donor label of this sample is uncertain.

By frequency in the sample, this clone is hyperexpanded. The chain recombines TRBV28 with TRBJ1-1; 7 bases fit TRBD1. The CDR3 length is 15 residues. The germline V gene has CDR1 MDHEN and CDR2 SYDVKM. The junction had 6 bases not matched to a gene; V was cut back by 5 bases and J by 0 bases. The CDR3 sequence: CASSHHRGLNTEAFF. Here the CDR3 DNA reads TGTGCCAGCAGTCACCACAGGGGACTGAACACTGAAGCTTTCTTT. The whole variable domain, filled in from reference TRBV28 and TRBJ1-1, reads DVKVTQSSRYLVKRTGEKVFLECVQDMDHENMFWYRQDPGLGLRLIYFSYDVKMKEKGDIPEGYSVSREKKERFSLILESASTNQTSMYLCASSHHRGLNTEAFFGQGTRLTVV.

This chain joins TRBV24-1 and TRBJ1-1; the match to TRBD1 covers 8 bases. The CDR3 extends over 17 amino acids. Trimming at V came to 11 bases and at J to 0 bases, leaving 16 bases not matched to a gene. Germline values: CDR1 KGHDR, CDR2 SFDVKD. CDR3 coding DNA: TGTGCCATGGCTCTTGTGGACAGGGCGGTCGTGAACACTGAAGCTTTCTTT. Protein product: CAMALVDRAVVNTEAFF.

This CDR3 reads CASSLPQGIGRTEAFF. The CDR3 coding sequence is TGTGCCAGCAGCTTGCCTCAGGGGATTGGTAGGACTGAAGCTTTCTTT. This chain connects TRBV5-6 to TRBJ1-1; perhaps TRBD1 as D (6 bases). CDR3 size: 16 residues. Germline CDR1 and CDR2: SGHDT and YYEEEE. Trimming removed 1 base at V and 5 bases at J, with 18 bases between.

The chain links TRBV7-2 to TRBJ1-1, with TRBD1 matching 7 bases. The V and J ends lost 3 bases and 4 bases, in that order; junction bases with no gene match: 5. The CDR3 spans 14 residues. Germline CDR1 reads SGHTA; CDR2 reads FQGNSA. CDR3 sequence reads: CASSFRRGLTEAFF. The CDR3, as DNA: TGTGCCAGCAGCTTTAGGAGGGGGCTCACTGAAGCTTTCTTT.